Sequencing of this TCR beta chain was carried out in a study of cytomegalovirus exposure and HLA in healthy donors. The overall study: The 120 validation repertoires, a later analysis reported, used the same platform as the 650 to 800 repertoires from the first cohort. Study-wide findings and caveats: The study put 150 to 200 TCR beta chains on its list as cytomegalovirus-associated. Subsequent analysis of the 120 or so validation repertoires found a tendency for first-cohort TCR clusters to co-occur.

Sequencing used immunoSEQ multiplex PCR; TCRdb keeps in-frame clones, though not all of them. The sample has 65,000 to 85,000 clones; 90% to 95% are singletons. For this clone: Antigen: not known.

V was trimmed by 2 bases and J by 7 bases, leaving 24 bases between them. The CDR3 sequence is 18 residues long. From germline, CDR1 is SGHRS and CDR2 YFSETQ. This clonotype was obtained from a woman between 18 and 30 years old in good health and CMV-seronegative. This chain connects TRBV5-1 to TRBJ2-2; tentative D call: TRBD1 (6 bases). Sample: PBMCs. CDR3 sequence reads: CASSFLLGHRTEDGELFF. Written as DNA, the CDR3 is TGCGCCAGCAGCTTTCTCCTGGGACACCGCACGGAGGACGGGGAGCTGTTTTTT.